The 28 T cell receptor beta chains below all came from one sample that was sequenced in a study of radiation and T cells in renal cell carcinoma. Only in-frame clones appear in the TCRdb table, and some are missing; sequencing was by immunoSEQ multiplex PCR. Of roughly 150,000 clones listed, 88% are singletons. Noted time point: baseline pretreatment blood. Treatment denoted: 15 Gy SBRT to primary tumor, nephrectomy 4 weeks later. The source material was blood, sampled from a patient whose treatment included radiotherapy and nephrectomy. The receptors originated from an older woman with renal cell carcinoma.

Only one count was recorded for this clone. The chain is built from TRBV9 and TRBJ1-2; a weak D match, TRBD1 (5 bases). V lost 0 bases and J 5 bases, leaving 11 bases between the germline ends. This CDR3 has 14 amino acids. Germline V gene lookup returns CDR1 SGDLS and CDR2 YYNGEE. CDR3 sequence (DNA): TGTGCCAGCAGCGTAGAGGGGAATCCTTATGGCTACACCTTC. Translating gives CASSVEGNPYGYTF.

J is TRBJ1-3 and V is TRBV19; possibly TRBD1 for D (6 bases). This CDR3 has 16 residues. V was trimmed by 4 bases and J by 4 bases, leaving 17 bases between them. Germline V CDR1 and CDR2: LNHDA, SQIVND (reference sequence). CDR3 region: CASSTTGTKTGNTIYF. For the CDR3, the DNA is TGTGCCAGTAGTACCACCGGGACAAAAACAGGAAACACCATATATTTT.

This chain connects TRBV5-5 to TRBJ1-1; no clear D gene. Germline lookup yields CDR1 SGHKS and CDR2 YYEKEE (reference sequence). CDR3 length equals 13 residues. V was cut by 0 bases and J by 8 bases, with 11 bases left in between. The CDR3 sequence is CASSLARNFEAFF. CDR3 DNA: TGTGCCAGCAGCTTGGCCCGTAACTTCGAAGCTTTCTTT.

V and J are TRBV14 and TRBJ2-5; D may correspond to TRBD1 or TRBD2 (5 bases each). From germline, CDR1 is SGHDN and CDR2 FVKESK. Trimming cost V 1 base and J 4 bases, with 16 bases left between them. The CDR3 sequence is 16 residues long. CDR3 loop: CASSQGRDRVGETQYF. CDR3 sequence (DNA): TGTGCCAGCAGCCAAGGCCGGGACCGAGTGGGAGAGACCCAGTACTTC.

The CDR3 DNA reads as TGTGCCAGCAGCGGAAAAGACAGGGGAAATTCACCCCTCCACTTT. It codes for CASSGKDRGNSPLHF. This sequence joins TRBV5-4 and TRBJ1-6, with 8 bases identical to TRBD1. Germline V gene sequence: CDR1 SGHNT, CDR2 YYREEE (reference sequence). The CDR3 is made up of 15 amino acids. Losses at the gene ends were 4 bases for V and 7 bases for J; bases not matched to a gene: 7.

The V and J genes are TRBV6-5 and TRBJ2-3, with a weak D call TRBD1 (6 bases). CDR3 length equals 14 residues. Germline V gene data show CDR1 as MNHEY and CDR2 as SVGAGI. Trimming left V 0 bases short and J 3 bases short, with 7 bases between. CDR3 bases: TGTGCCAGCAGTTACTCTCAGGGGACAGATACGCAGTATTTT. Its protein is CASSYSQGTDTQYF.

The chain recombines TRBV4-3 with TRBJ1-4, with 8 bases fitting TRBD1. This CDR3 has 16 residues. The germline gives CDR1 LGHNA, CDR2 YSLEER. J lost 3 bases, V lost 1 base, and 4 bases had no gene match. This CDR3 is CASSQADRVANEKLFF. The CDR3 bases are TGCGCCAGCAGCCAAGCGGACAGGGTTGCTAATGAAAAACTGTTTTTT.

In its sample, this clone was seen once. The rearrangement uses TRBV2 and TRBJ1-2, with a weak D call TRBD1 (5 bases). CDR1 is SNHLY and CDR2 is FYNNEI in the germline V gene. The CDR3 sequence is 12 residues long. The V end was cut by 4 bases, the J end by 6 bases, with 9 bases between. The CDR3 region has the DNA TGTGCCAGCAGTGTGGGGGGGGATGGCTACACCTTC. Translation gives CASSVGGDGYTF.

The CDR3 bases are TGTGCCAGCTACGCCCAGGGACTCCTCAATGAGCAGTTCTTC. Translation gives CASYAQGLLNEQFF. The chain combines TRBV5-6 with TRBJ2-1, with D possibly being TRBD2 (6 bases). Trimming shortened V by 7 bases and J by 6 bases, and 17 bases separated the two germline ends. CDR1 and CDR2 (germline): SGHDT, YYEEEE. The CDR3 covers 14 residues.

The chain employs TRBV6-5 and TRBJ1-1; 9 nucleotides align to TRBD1. The V gene's germline CDR1 is MNHEY and CDR2 SVGAGI. After removal of 7 bases from V and 5 bases from J, the junction contained 11 bases not matched to a gene. This CDR3 comprises 15 residues. Here the CDR3 reads CASNPPGQGRTEAFF. CDR3 in DNA: TGTGCCAGCAACCCCCCGGGACAGGGAAGGACTGAAGCTTTCTTT.

This sequence joins TRBV29-1 and TRBJ1-1, with a possible D match to TRBD1 (6 bases). Germline V gene sequence: CDR1 SQVTM, CDR2 ANQGSEA. V lost 5 bases, J lost 5 bases, and 18 bases lay in between. This CDR3 is 14 amino acids long. CDR3 bases: TGCAGCGTTAGAGAACAGGGCTGGGGGACTGAAGCTTTCTTT. As protein: CSVREQGWGTEAFF. Together with reference TRBV29-1 and TRBJ1-1, the CDR3 gives the full variable domain: SAVISQKPSRDICQRGTSLTIQCQVDSQVTMMFWYRQQPGQSLTLIATANQGSEATYESGFVIDKFPISRPNLTFSTLTVSNMSPEDSSIYLCSVREQGWGTEAFFGQGTRLTVV.

The rearrangement links TRBV7-2 to TRBJ2-1; D unresolved. Germline V gene sequence: CDR1 SGHTA, CDR2 FQGNSA. The germline V and J ends were trimmed by 2 bases and 9 bases, with 14 bases remaining between them. This CDR3 comprises 14 residues. CDR3 DNA sequence: TGTGCCAGCAGCTTATTCCCCAGCCCACGTGAGCAGTTCTTC. Its translation is CASSLFPSPREQFF.

The CDR3 bases are TGCGCCAGCAGCTGGGGACAGGGTTTAAACAATGAGCAGTTCTTC. It yields the protein CASSWGQGLNNEQFF. J is TRBJ2-1 and V is TRBV5-1; 9 bases line up with TRBD1. The ends lost 3 bases at V and 5 bases at J; junction bases unmatched: 6. This CDR3 region has 15 residues. Germline V lookup: CDR1 SGHRS, CDR2 YFSETQ.

The J gene is TRBJ2-2, the V gene TRBV5-1; 7 bases agree with TRBD2. CDR3 size: 15 residues. Germline values: CDR1 SGHRS, CDR2 YFSETQ. With V trimmed by 1 base and J by 1 base, 1 base remained unmatched. The CDR3 coding sequence is TGCGCCAGCAGCTTGAGCGGGGTGAACACCGGGGAGCTGTTTTTT. Translation: CASSLSGVNTGELFF.

This clone was found a few times. J is TRBJ1-1 and V is TRBV19; D gene unclear. Trimming left V 3 bases short and J 1 base short, with 9 bases between. CDR3 length equals 14 residues. The germline V gene encodes CDR1 LNHDA and CDR2 SQIVND (reference sequence). This chain's CDR3 is CASSMHGENTEAFF. DNA of the CDR3: TGTGCCAGTAGTATGCATGGAGAGAACACTGAAGCTTTCTTT.

V and J are TRBV6-1 and TRBJ2-7, with no clear D. CDR3 size: 12 residues. CDR1 is MNHNS and CDR2 is SASEGT in the germline V gene. V shed 4 bases and J shed 7 bases, with 11 bases lying between them. The CDR3 coding sequence is TGTGCCAGCAGTGGGGGAACGGTGGAGCAGTACTTC. Protein sequence: CASSGGTVEQYF.

As to this clone: The same CDR3 is also encoded by other DNA sequences in this sample. V usage is TRBV5-1 and J usage is TRBJ2-2; D tentatively reads TRBD1 or TRBD2 (5 bases each). This CDR3 region has 14 residues. Germline-derived CDR1 and CDR2 are SGHRS and YFSETQ. Trimming took off 0 bases at V and 4 bases at J, with 7 bases between the two ends. The chain's CDR3 is CASSLGGSTGELFF. CDR3 sequence (DNA): TGCGCCAGCAGCTTGGGGGGGTCCACCGGGGAGCTGTTTTTT.

CDR3 sequence reads: CASRRKWNQPQHF. In DNA, the CDR3 is TGTGCCAGCAGGAGAAAATGGAATCAGCCCCAGCATTTT. The J gene is TRBJ1-5, the V gene TRBV21-1. TRBV21-1 is assigned pseudogene status. This CDR3 contains 13 residues.

The chain uses TRBV9 and TRBJ2-3, with 7 bases that match TRBD1. This CDR3 is 17 amino acids long. Germline V gene data show CDR1 as SGDLS and CDR2 as YYNGEE. J gave up 5 bases and V 3 bases, and 15 bases lay outside the gene matches. The CDR3 loop reads CASSAETGAPPGDTQYF. The CDR3 DNA is TGTGCCAGCAGCGCAGAAACAGGGGCCCCACCCGGAGATACGCAGTATTTT. The full variable domain, its missing parts supplied by reference TRBV9 and TRBJ2-3, is DSGVTQTPKHLITATGQRVTLRCSPRSGDLSVYWYQQSLDQGLQFLIQYYNGEERAKGNILERFSAQQFPDLHSELNLSSLELGDSALYFCASSAETGAPPGDTQYFGPGTRLTVL.

This clone was detected once. This rearrangement joins TRBV28 to TRBJ1-1, with TRBD1 matching over 7 bases. There are 14 residues in the CDR3. The V and J ends lost 6 bases and 5 bases, in that order; junction bases with no gene match: 9. Germline CDR1 and CDR2: MDHEN and SYDVKM. CDR3 nucleotide sequence: TGTGCCAGCAGCGAGACAGGGAGGGGAACTGAAGCTTTCTTT. Translated: CASSETGRGTEAFF.

This rearrangement joins TRBV5-6 to TRBJ2-4; perhaps TRBD2 as D (5 bases). The germline V gene has CDR1 SGHDT and CDR2 YYEEEE. The CDR3 is made up of 15 amino acids. The germline V and J ends were trimmed by 4 bases and 7 bases, with 18 bases remaining between them. CDR3 in amino acids: CASSERWRVGNIQYF. CDR3 nucleotide sequence: TGTGCCAGCAGCGAGAGATGGCGGGTGGGGAACATTCAGTACTTC.

The chain recombines TRBV5-1 with TRBJ1-6; 12 bases are shared with TRBD1. CDR3 length: 16 amino acids. V shed 4 bases and J 9 bases; nucleotides not matched to a gene: 8. The V gene's germline CDR1 is SGHRS and CDR2 YFSETQ. CDR3 DNA: TGCGCCAGCAGCGAGGGACAGGGGGCTAGGAGTTCACCCCTCCACTTT. Protein: CASSEGQGARSSPLHF.

V usage is TRBV2 and J usage is TRBJ2-4, with 8 bases that match TRBD1. In germline, CDR1 is SNHLY, CDR2 FYNNEI. The CDR3 runs 14 residues. V lost 8 bases and J lost 6; bases outside the gene matches: 9. CDR3 protein: CASRPGTGRNIQYF. CDR3 DNA: TGTGCCAGCCGGCCCGGGACAGGAAGAAACATTCAGTACTTC.

This chain uses TRBV7-6 with TRBJ1-3; D is undetermined. Trimming pared 1 base from V and 0 bases from J, leaving 10 bases between. Germline CDR1 is SGHVS and CDR2 is FNYEAQ. CDR3 length: 16 residues. The CDR3 here is CASSLGTPVSGNTIYF. CDR3 sequence (DNA): TGTGCCAGCAGCTTAGGTACCCCAGTCTCTGGAAACACCATATATTTT.

The chain joins TRBV5-4 to TRBJ1-4; a weak D match, TRBD1 (5 bases). This CDR3 has 16 amino acids. V was clipped by 4 bases and J by 0 bases, with 13 bases between them. Germline CDR1 is SGHNT and CDR2 is YYREEE (reference sequence). CDR3 in DNA: TGTGCCAGCAGCCCAGGGATTCCTGCAACTAATGAAAAACTGTTTTTT. It encodes CASSPGIPATNEKLFF. Variable domain in full (rest from reference TRBV5-4 and TRBJ1-4): ETGVTQSPTHLIKTRGQQVTLRCSSQSGHNTVSWYQQALGQGPQFIFQYYREEENGRGNFPPRFSGLQFPNYSSELNVNALELDDSALYLCASSPGIPATNEKLFFGSGTQLSVL.

This chain joins TRBV21-1 and TRBJ1-5; TRBD1 is taken as the D call from the table, unchecked against the DNA. TRBV21-1 is a known pseudogene. CDR3 length: 15 residues. Here the CDR3 DNA reads TGTGCCAGCAGCATCATTGGGCAGACCAATCAGCCCCAGCATTTT. It specifies CASSIIGQTNQPQHF.

The chain combines TRBV28 with TRBJ1-2; no reliable D call. Trimming took off 5 bases at V and 0 bases at J, with 7 bases between the two ends. The germline gives CDR1 MDHEN, CDR2 SYDVKM. The CDR3 runs 13 residues. The CDR3 nucleotides are TGTGCCAGCAGTCAGACAACTAACTATGGCTACACCTTC. Translating gives CASSQTTNYGYTF.

This chain joins TRBV19 and TRBJ2-5, with D perhaps TRBD1 (6 bases). Germline V gene lookup returns CDR1 LNHDA and CDR2 SQIVND (reference sequence). V was shortened by 7 bases and J by 0 bases, with 15 bases between the two germline ends. The CDR3 is 15 residues long. CDR3 bases: TGTGCCAGTAAAAGAAGGACAGACTACCAAGAGACCCAGTACTTC. As protein: CASKRRTDYQETQYF.